The 22 T cell receptor beta chains below all came from one sample that was sequenced in a study of technical replicates of blood from several donors. Profiled with immunoSEQ multiplex PCR; TCRdb holds only in-frame clones, not every one. The profile shows 50,000 to 70,000 clones, roughly 89% of them singletons. The material sequenced was PBMCs. The receptors were gathered from a human donor in good health. Some clones in this sample may be carry-over from other donors' samples.

This chain uses TRBV6-7 with TRBJ1-1, with TRBD1 identical over 8 bases. TRBV6-7 counts as an open reading frame of uncertain function. CDR3 length equals 14 residues. Trimming at V came to 10 bases and at J to 1 base, leaving 8 bases not matched to a gene. The CDR3 loop is CAISRDRSNTEAFF. DNA of the CDR3: TGTGCCATCAGCCGGGACAGGTCGAACACTGAAGCTTTCTTT.

This clone was seen just once. The chain carries TRBV7-9 and TRBJ2-5, with TRBD1 matching 10 bases. Trimming at V came to 0 bases and at J to 5 bases, leaving 9 bases not matched to a gene. The CDR3 extends over 17 amino acids. Germline V gene lookup returns CDR1 SEHNR and CDR2 FQNEAQ (reference sequence). CDR3: CASSLAPRQGAWETQYF. CDR3 sequence (DNA): TGTGCCAGCAGCTTAGCGCCGAGACAGGGGGCTTGGGAGACCCAGTACTTC.

The chain recombines TRBV6-5 with TRBJ2-7, with 7 bases fitting TRBD2. With 0 bases clipped from V and 2 bases from J, the junction kept 7 bases outside the gene matches. CDR1 and CDR2 from the germline V gene are MNHEY and SVGAGI. The CDR3 spans 16 residues. The CDR3 here is CASSYSPGRAPYEQYF. As DNA, the CDR3 is TGTGCCAGCAGTTACTCCCCAGGGAGGGCCCCCTACGAGCAGTACTTC.

This chain connects TRBV2 to TRBJ2-3; 7 bases align to TRBD1. The CDR3 is 18 amino acids. J gave up 7 bases and V 6 bases, and 22 bases lay outside the gene matches. Germline CDR1 is SNHLY and CDR2 is FYNNEI. In DNA, the CDR3 is TGTGCCAGCAGGTACCAAAGACGCCAGGGGGATGGTTTCAATACGCAGTATTTT. It is translated as CASRYQRRQGDGFNTQYF.

V usage is TRBV4-1 and J usage is TRBJ1-6, with D possibly being TRBD1 (5 bases). CDR1 is MGHRA, CDR2 YSYEKL, per germline. The CDR3 is 18 residues long. Trimming pared 1 base from V and 6 bases from J, leaving 19 bases between. The CDR3 region is CASSQVRALQGGNSPLHF. The CDR3 DNA sequence: TGCGCCAGCAGCCAAGTTCGGGCCTTGCAGGGTGGTAATTCACCCCTCCACTTT.

This chain's CDR3 is CASTDAGLPYNEQFF. CDR3 DNA: TGTGCCAGCACCGATGCGGGACTCCCCTACAATGAGCAGTTCTTC. The chain links TRBV7-8 to TRBJ2-1; a weak D match, TRBD2 (6 bases). Germline CDR1 reads SGHVS; CDR2 reads FQNEAQ. Trimming took off 7 bases at V and 2 bases at J, with 15 bases between the two ends. The CDR3 is made up of 15 amino acids. Based on the CDR3 plus reference TRBV7-8 and TRBJ2-1, the full variable domain is GAGVSQSPRYKVAKRGQDVALRCDPISGHVSLFWYQQALGQGPEFLTYFQNEAQLDKSGLPSDRFFAERPEGSVSTLKIQRTQQEDSAVYLCASTDAGLPYNEQFFGPGTRLTVL.

The V call is TRBV15, the J call TRBJ2-7; weak D call: TRBD2 (5 bases). V lost 1 base to trimming and J lost 11 bases, with 18 bases between them. Germline lookup yields CDR1 LNHNV and CDR2 YYDKDF (reference sequence). CDR3 size: 14 residues. The CDR3 region has the DNA TGTGCCACCAGCAGAGGCCCAACTTCGAGGGAAGAGTACTTC. It yields the protein CATSRGPTSREEYF.

This rearrangement joins TRBV5-6 to TRBJ1-5, with D perhaps matching TRBD1 (5 bases). Trimming took 7 bases from V and 5 from J, leaving 10 bases between them. The CDR3 totals 12 residues. Germline V gene lookup returns CDR1 SGHDT and CDR2 YYEEEE. DNA of the CDR3: TGTGCCAGCTCAGGGTGGGATCAGCCCCAGCATTTT. This sequence encodes CASSGWDQPQHF.

This chain uses TRBV10-3 with TRBJ2-5; a possible D gene is TRBD2 (6 bases). CDR1 and CDR2 from the germline V gene are ENHRY and SYGVKD. This CDR3 spans 15 amino acids. Trimming cost V 7 bases and J 5 bases, with 20 bases left between them. In nucleotides, the CDR3 is TGTGCCATCAAGGAGGGAGTGGGAGTGGCGGAGACCCAGTACTTC. It translates to CAIKEGVGVAETQYF.

Only a few counts were recorded for this clone. This rearrangement joins TRBV7-9 to TRBJ1-2; D remains unclear. Trimming cost V 0 bases and J 1 base, with 6 bases left between them. The CDR3 runs to 14 residues. Germline assignment: CDR1 SEHNR and CDR2 FQNEAQ (reference sequence). The CDR3 loop reads CASSLARVNYGYTF. The DNA for the CDR3 is TGTGCCAGCAGCTTAGCGCGAGTTAACTATGGCTACACCTTC.

The gene calls are TRBV9 and TRBJ2-7; D possibly corresponds to TRBD1 (5 bases). This CDR3 spans 14 amino acids. CDR1 and CDR2 (germline): SGDLS, YYNGEE. Trimming pared 3 bases from V and 5 bases from J, leaving 15 bases between. The CDR3 DNA reads as TGTGCCAGCAGCGCGGACATAAGGAGCGACGAGCAGTACTTC. It codes for CASSADIRSDEQYF.

The V and J genes are TRBV6-1 and TRBJ2-2; TRBD1 matches at 12 bases. Looked up from germline, CDR1 is MNHNS and CDR2 is SASEGT. The V and J ends lost 4 bases and 5 bases, in that order; junction bases with no gene match: 8. The CDR3 totals 17 residues. The CDR3 DNA reads as TGTGCCAGCAGTGGGGCGGGACAGGGGGCGAGGACCGGGGAGCTGTTTTTT. This gives the protein CASSGAGQGARTGELFF.

This clone has only one observation. The chain recombines TRBV5-8 with TRBJ2-6; D not certain. In germline, CDR1 is SGHTS, CDR2 YDEGEE. V lost 3 bases and J 1 base, leaving 11 bases between the germline ends. The CDR3 is 16 amino acids. The CDR3 reads CASSSASGSGANVLTF. As DNA, the CDR3 is TGTGCCAGCAGCTCGGCCTCGGGTTCTGGGGCCAACGTCCTGACTTTC.

The V call is TRBV5-1, the J call TRBJ2-1; TRBD2 matches at 10 bases. Looked up from germline, CDR1 is SGHRS and CDR2 is YFSETQ. The CDR3 has 17 amino acids. The V gene end was trimmed by 0 bases and the J gene end by 4 bases; junction bases not matched to a gene: 7. The chain's CDR3 is CASSLVAGGPSYNEQFF. The DNA for the CDR3 is TGCGCCAGCAGCTTGGTAGCGGGGGGTCCATCTTACAATGAGCAGTTCTTC.

The V and J genes are TRBV7-2 and TRBJ2-7, with 10 bases that match TRBD2. There are 14 residues in the CDR3. Germline-derived CDR1 and CDR2 are SGHTA and FQGNSA. After removal of 2 bases from V and 6 bases from J, the junction contained 4 bases not matched to a gene. The CDR3 is CASSLRGLAIEQYF. The CDR3 DNA reads as TGTGCCAGCAGCTTAAGGGGACTAGCGATCGAGCAGTACTTC. The full variable domain, rest sourced from reference TRBV7-2 and TRBJ2-7, is GAGVSQSPSNKVTEKGKDVELRCDPISGHTALYWYRQSLGQGLEFLIYFQGNSAPDKSGLPSDRFSAERTGGSVSTLTIQRTQQEDSAVYLCASSLRGLAIEQYFGPGTRLTVT.

V usage is TRBV7-9 and J usage is TRBJ2-3; TRBD2 matches 7 bases. Germline CDR1 reads SEHNR; CDR2 reads FQNEAQ (reference sequence). This CDR3 is 16 amino acids long. The junction had 11 bases not matched to a gene; V was cut back by 5 bases and J by 3 bases. As DNA, the CDR3 is TGTGCCAGCAGCGAAGGACTAGGAGGGAAAACAGATACGCAGTATTTT. Translating gives CASSEGLGGKTDTQYF.

The V gene is TRBV6-4, the J gene TRBJ2-2; TRBD1 matches at 9 bases. Unmatched junction bases numbered 6, after V lost 10 bases and J lost 3 bases. Germline V gives CDR1 MRHNA, CDR2 SNTAGT. There are 14 residues in the CDR3. The CDR3 region has the DNA TGTGCCACCTCTCGGACAGGGGACACCGGGGAGCTGTTTTTT. It translates to CATSRTGDTGELFF.

V is TRBV7-8 and J is TRBJ2-5; 7 bases align to TRBD2. Trimming cost V 1 base and J 7 bases; bases outside gene matches: 6. This CDR3 region has 14 residues. From germline, CDR1 is SGHVS and CDR2 FQNEAQ. This chain's CDR3 is CASSLGAGGGTQYF. The CDR3 region has the DNA TGTGCCAGCAGCTTAGGAGCGGGCGGGGGGACCCAGTACTTC.

The chain employs TRBV7-7 and TRBJ2-5, with 9 positions matching TRBD1. The CDR3 totals 14 residues. V gave up 6 bases and J gave up 6 bases; unmatched junction bases: 8. CDR1 SSHAT and CDR2 FNYEAQ come from the germline V gene (reference sequence). CDR3 amino acids: CASSFTGGAQTQYF. The CDR3 coding sequence is TGTGCCAGCAGTTTCACAGGGGGCGCGCAGACCCAGTACTTC.

The rearrangement uses TRBV10-3 and TRBJ1-1; 9 bases are a match to TRBD1. J lost 2 bases, V lost 5 bases, and 3 bases had no gene match. Germline V CDR1 and CDR2: ENHRY, SYGVKD. This CDR3 spans 14 amino acids. The CDR3: CAISKDRGNTEAFF. The CDR3 nucleotides read TGTGCCATCAGTAAGGACAGGGGAAACACTGAAGCTTTCTTT.

The gene calls are TRBV30 and TRBJ1-5; tentatively, D is TRBD1 (6 bases). CDR1 is GTSNPN and CDR2 is SVGIG in the germline V gene (reference sequence). This CDR3 region has 13 residues. V lost 0 bases and J lost 5, with 8 bases in between. The CDR3 reads CAWSVGGYQPQHF. For the CDR3, the DNA is TGTGCCTGGAGTGTAGGGGGATATCAGCCCCAGCATTTT.

This chain joins TRBV5-1 and TRBJ1-1; D is undetermined. This CDR3 contains 13 residues. CDR1 and CDR2 from the germline V gene are SGHRS and YFSETQ. Trimming stripped 0 bases from V and 1 base from J, with 4 bases between. The CDR3 protein is CASSLGENTEAFF. The CDR3 region has the DNA TGCGCCAGCAGCTTGGGCGAGAACACTGAAGCTTTCTTT. The whole variable domain, remainder taken from reference TRBV5-1 and TRBJ1-1, is KAGVTQTPRYLIKTRGQQVTLSCSPISGHRSVSWYQQTPGQGLQFLFEYFSETQRNKGNFPGRFSGRQFSNSRSEMNVSTLELGDSALYLCASSLGENTEAFFGQGTRLTVV.